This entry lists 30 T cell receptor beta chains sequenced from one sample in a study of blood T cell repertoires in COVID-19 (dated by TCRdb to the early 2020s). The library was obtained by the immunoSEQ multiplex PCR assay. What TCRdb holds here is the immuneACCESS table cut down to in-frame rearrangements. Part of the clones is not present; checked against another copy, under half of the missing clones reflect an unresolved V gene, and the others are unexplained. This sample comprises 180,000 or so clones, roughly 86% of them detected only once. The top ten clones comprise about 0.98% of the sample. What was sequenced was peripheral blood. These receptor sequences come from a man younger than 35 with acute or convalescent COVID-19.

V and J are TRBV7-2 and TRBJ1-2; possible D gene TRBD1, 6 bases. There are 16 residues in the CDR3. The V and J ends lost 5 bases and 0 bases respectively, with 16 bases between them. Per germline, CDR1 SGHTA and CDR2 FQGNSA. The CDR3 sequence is CASSTRDKGANYGYTF. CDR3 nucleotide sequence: TGTGCCAGCAGCACGAGGGACAAAGGGGCTAACTATGGCTACACCTTC.

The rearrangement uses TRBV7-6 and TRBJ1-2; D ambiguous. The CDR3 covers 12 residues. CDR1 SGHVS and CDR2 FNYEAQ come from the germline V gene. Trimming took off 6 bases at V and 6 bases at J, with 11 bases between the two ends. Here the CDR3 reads CASRPDGNGYTF. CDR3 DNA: TGTGCCAGCAGACCGGACGGGAATGGCTACACCTTC.

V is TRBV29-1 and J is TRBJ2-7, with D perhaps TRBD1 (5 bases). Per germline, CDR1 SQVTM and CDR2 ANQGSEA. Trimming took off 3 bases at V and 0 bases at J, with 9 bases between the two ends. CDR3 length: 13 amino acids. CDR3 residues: CSVETVHSYEQYF. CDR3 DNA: TGCAGCGTTGAGACAGTTCACTCCTACGAGCAGTACTTC.

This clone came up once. The chain's CDR3 is CASSLEAGGLNTEAFF. The CDR3 nucleotides are TGTGCCAGCAGCTTGGAGGCAGGGGGCTTGAACACTGAAGCTTTCTTT. This chain connects TRBV5-4 to TRBJ1-1, with TRBD1 matching over 8 bases. The CDR3 extends over 16 amino acids. From germline, CDR1 is SGHNT and CDR2 YYREEE (reference sequence). With V trimmed by 0 bases and J by 0 bases, 4 bases remained unmatched.

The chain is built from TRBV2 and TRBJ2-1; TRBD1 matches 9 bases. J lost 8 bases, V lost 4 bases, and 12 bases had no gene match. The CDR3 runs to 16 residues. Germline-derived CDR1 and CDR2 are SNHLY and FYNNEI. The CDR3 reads CASSVRPGQGGDEQFF. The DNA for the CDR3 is TGTGCCAGCAGTGTCCGTCCGGGACAGGGAGGGGATGAGCAGTTCTTC.

CDR3 nucleotide sequence: TGTGCCAGCAGTGAGGCCGACAGAGCTTATTCACCCCTCCACTTT. Its translation: CASSEADRAYSPLHF. This rearrangement joins TRBV6-1 to TRBJ1-6; tentative D call: TRBD1 (5 bases). The ends were cut back, 3 bases at V and 8 bases at J, with 14 bases in the middle. Germline V CDR1 and CDR2: MNHNS, SASEGT. This CDR3 has 15 residues.

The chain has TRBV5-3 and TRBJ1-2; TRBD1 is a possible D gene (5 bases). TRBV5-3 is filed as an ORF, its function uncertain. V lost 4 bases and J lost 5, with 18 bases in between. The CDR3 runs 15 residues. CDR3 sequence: CARSTETPRQYGYTF. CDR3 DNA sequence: TGTGCCAGAAGCACTGAAACCCCTCGACAGTATGGCTACACCTTC.

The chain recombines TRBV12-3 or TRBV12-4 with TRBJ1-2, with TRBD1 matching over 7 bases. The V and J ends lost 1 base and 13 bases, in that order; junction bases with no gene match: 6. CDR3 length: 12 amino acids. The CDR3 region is CASSLGTGRCTF. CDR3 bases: TGTGCCAGCAGTTTAGGGACAGGCCGATGCACCTTC.

For the CDR3, the DNA is TGTGCCAGCAGTGCGGGACAGGGAACAGATACGCAGTATTTT. Residues: CASSAGQGTDTQYF. The gene calls are TRBV6-4 and TRBJ2-3, with 9 bases identical to TRBD1. In germline, CDR1 is MRHNA, CDR2 SNTAGT. The CDR3 runs 14 residues. V was clipped by 4 bases and J by 3 bases; unmatched bases: 2.

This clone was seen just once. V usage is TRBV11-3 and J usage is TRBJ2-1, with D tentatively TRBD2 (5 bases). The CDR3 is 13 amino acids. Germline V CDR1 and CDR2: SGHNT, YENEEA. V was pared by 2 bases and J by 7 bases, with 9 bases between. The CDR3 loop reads CASSLFRGNEQFF. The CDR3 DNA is TGTGCCAGCAGCTTATTCCGAGGGAATGAGCAGTTCTTC.

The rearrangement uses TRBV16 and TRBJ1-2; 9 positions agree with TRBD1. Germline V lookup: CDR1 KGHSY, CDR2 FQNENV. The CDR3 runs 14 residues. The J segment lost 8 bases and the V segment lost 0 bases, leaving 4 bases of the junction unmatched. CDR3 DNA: TGTGCCAGCAGCCAATCGAGGACAGGGGAAGGCTACACCTTC. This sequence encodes CASSQSRTGEGYTF.

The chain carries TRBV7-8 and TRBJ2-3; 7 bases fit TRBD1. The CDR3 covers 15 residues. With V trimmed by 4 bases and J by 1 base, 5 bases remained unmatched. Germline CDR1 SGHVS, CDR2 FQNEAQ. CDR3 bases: TGTGCCAGCAGCTCAGGGGGTTCGGGCACAGATACGCAGTATTTT. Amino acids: CASSSGGSGTDTQYF.

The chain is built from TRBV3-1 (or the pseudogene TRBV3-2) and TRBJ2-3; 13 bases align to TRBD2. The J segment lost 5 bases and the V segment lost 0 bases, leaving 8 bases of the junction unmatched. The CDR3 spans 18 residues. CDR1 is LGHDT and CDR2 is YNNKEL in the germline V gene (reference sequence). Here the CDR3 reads CASSQEGTSGGAGDTQYF. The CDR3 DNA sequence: TGTGCCAGCAGCCAAGAGGGTACTAGCGGGGGGGCTGGAGATACGCAGTATTTT.

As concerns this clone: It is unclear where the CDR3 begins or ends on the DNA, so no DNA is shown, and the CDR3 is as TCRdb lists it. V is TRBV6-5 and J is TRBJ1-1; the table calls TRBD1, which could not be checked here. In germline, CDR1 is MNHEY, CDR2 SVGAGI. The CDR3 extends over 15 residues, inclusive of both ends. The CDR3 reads CASSSSTARGTEAFF.

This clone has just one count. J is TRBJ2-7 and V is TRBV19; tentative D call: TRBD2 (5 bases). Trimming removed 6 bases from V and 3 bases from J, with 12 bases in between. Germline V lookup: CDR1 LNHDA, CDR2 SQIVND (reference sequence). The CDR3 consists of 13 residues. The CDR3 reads CASRSSGYYEQYF. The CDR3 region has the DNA TGTGCCAGTAGGTCGAGCGGATACTACGAGCAGTACTTC. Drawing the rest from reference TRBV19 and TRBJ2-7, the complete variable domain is DGGITQSPKYLFRKEGQNVTLSCEQNLNHDAMYWYRQDPGQGLRLIYYSQIVNDFQKGDIAEGYSVSREKKESFPLTVTSAQKNPTAFYLCASRSSGYYEQYFGPGTRLTVT.

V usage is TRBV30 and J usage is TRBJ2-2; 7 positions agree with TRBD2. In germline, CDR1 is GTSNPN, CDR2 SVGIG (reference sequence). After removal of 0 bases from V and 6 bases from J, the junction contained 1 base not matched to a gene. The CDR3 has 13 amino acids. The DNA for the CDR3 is TGTGCCTGGAGTGTACTAGCGCCCGGGGAGCTGTTTTTT. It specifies CAWSVLAPGELFF. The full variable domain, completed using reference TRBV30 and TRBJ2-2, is SQTIHQWPATLVQPVGSPLSLECTVEGTSNPNLYWYRQAAGRGLQLLFYSVGIGQISSEVPQNLSASRPQDRQFILSSKKLLLSDSGFYLCAWSVLAPGELFFGEGSRLTVL.

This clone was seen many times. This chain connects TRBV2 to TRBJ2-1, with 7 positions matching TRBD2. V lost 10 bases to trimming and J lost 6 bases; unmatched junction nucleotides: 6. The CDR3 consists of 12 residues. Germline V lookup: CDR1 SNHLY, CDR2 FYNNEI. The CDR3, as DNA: TGTGCCACCAAGGGAGGGGCCAATGAGCAGTTCTTC. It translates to CATKGGANEQFF. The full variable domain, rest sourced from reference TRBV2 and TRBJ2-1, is EPEVTQTPSHQVTQMGQEVILRCVPISNHLYFYWYRQILGQKVEFLVSFYNNEISEKSEIFDDQFSVERPDGSNFTLKIRSTKLEDSAMYFCATKGGANEQFFGPGTRLTVL.

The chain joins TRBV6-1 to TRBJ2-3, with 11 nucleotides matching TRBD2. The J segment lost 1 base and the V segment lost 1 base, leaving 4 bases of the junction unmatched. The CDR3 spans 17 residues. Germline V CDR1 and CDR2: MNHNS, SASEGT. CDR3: CASSEGLAGRRTDTQYF. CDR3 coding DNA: TGTGCCAGCAGTGAAGGACTAGCGGGGAGACGCACAGATACGCAGTATTTT.

This chain's CDR3 is CASIDTGHEQFF. The DNA for the CDR3 is TGCGCCAGCATCGATACCGGACACGAGCAGTTCTTC. The chain joins TRBV5-1 to TRBJ2-1; perhaps TRBD1 as D (5 bases). CDR3 length equals 12 residues. The germline V gene encodes CDR1 SGHRS and CDR2 YFSETQ. Trimming removed 6 bases at V and 10 bases at J, with 14 bases between.

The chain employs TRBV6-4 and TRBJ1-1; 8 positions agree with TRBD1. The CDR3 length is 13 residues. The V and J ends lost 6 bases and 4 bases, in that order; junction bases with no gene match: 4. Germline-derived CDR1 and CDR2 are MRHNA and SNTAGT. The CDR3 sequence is CASSVTGGTEAFF. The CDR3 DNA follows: TGTGCCAGCAGCGTAACAGGGGGCACTGAAGCTTTCTTT.

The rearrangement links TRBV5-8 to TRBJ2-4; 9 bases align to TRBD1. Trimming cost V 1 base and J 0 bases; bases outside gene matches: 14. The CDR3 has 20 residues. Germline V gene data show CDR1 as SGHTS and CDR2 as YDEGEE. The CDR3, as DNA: TGTGCCAGCAGCTTGTTTGGGGACAGGGTATTTAGTCTAGCCAAAAACATTCAGTACTTC. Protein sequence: CASSLFGDRVFSLAKNIQYF.

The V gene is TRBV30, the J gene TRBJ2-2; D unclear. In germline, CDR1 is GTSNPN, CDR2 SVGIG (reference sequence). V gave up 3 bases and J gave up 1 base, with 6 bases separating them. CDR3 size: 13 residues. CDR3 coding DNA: TGTGCCTGGAGGAGGCAGAACACCGGGGAGCTGTTTTTT. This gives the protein CAWRRQNTGELFF.

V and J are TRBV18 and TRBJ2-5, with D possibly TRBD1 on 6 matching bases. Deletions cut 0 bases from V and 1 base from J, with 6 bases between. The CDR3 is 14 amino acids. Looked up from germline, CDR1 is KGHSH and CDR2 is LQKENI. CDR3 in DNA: TGTGCCAGCTCACCACCGACAGGCCAAGAGACCCAGTACTTC. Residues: CASSPPTGQETQYF. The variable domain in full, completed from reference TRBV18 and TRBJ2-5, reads NAGVMQNPRHLVRRRGQEARLRCSPMKGHSHVYWYRQLPEEGLKFMVYLQKENIIDESGMPKERFSAEFPKEGPSILRIQQVVRGDSAAYFCASSPPTGQETQYFGPGTRLLVL.

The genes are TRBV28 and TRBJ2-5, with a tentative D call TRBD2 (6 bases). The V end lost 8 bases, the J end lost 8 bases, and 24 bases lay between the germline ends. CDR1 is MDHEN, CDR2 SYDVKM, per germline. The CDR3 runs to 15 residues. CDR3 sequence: CASLRAGLTSETQYF. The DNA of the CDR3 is TGTGCCAGCTTGCGTGCGGGACTGACCTCGGAAACCCAGTACTTC.

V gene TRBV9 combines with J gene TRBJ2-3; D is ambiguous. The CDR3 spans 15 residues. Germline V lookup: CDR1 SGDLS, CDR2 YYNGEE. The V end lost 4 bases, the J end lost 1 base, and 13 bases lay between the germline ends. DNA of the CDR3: TGTGCCAGCAGCTCCAGCGTTCGCGGCACAGATACGCAGTATTTT. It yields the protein CASSSSVRGTDTQYF.

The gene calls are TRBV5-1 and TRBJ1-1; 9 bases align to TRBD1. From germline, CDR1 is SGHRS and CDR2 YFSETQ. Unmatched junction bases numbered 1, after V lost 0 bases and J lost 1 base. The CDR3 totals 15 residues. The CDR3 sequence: CASSLVGQGNTEAFF. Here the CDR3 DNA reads TGCGCCAGCAGCTTGGTGGGACAGGGGAACACTGAAGCTTTCTTT. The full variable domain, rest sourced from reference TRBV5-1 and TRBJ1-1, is KAGVTQTPRYLIKTRGQQVTLSCSPISGHRSVSWYQQTPGQGLQFLFEYFSETQRNKGNFPGRFSGRQFSNSRSEMNVSTLELGDSALYLCASSLVGQGNTEAFFGQGTRLTVV.

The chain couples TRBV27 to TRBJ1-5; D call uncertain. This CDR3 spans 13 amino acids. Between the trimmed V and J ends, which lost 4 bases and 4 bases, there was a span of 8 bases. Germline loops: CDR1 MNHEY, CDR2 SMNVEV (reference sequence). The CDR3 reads CASSYGSNQPQHF. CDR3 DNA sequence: TGTGCCAGCAGTTATGGCAGTAATCAGCCCCAGCATTTT.

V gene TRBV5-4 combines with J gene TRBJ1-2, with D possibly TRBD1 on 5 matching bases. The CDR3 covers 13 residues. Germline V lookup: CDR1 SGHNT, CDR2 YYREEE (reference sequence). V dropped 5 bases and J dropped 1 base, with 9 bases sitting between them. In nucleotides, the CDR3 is TGTGCCAGCAGGGGGCAGATTAACTATGGCTACACCTTC. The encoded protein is CASRGQINYGYTF.

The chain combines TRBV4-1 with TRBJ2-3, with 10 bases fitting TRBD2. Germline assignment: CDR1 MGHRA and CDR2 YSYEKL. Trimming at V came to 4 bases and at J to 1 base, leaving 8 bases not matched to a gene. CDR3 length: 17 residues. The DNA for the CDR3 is TGCGCCAGCAGCCTAAAGACCAGCGGGGGGGGCACAGATACGCAGTATTTT. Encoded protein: CASSLKTSGGGTDTQYF.

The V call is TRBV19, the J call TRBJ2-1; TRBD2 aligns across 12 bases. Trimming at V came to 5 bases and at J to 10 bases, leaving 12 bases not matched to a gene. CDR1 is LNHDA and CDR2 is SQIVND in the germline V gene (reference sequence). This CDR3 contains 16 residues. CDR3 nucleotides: TGTGCCAGTAGTCACTCACCGGGACTAGCGGGCGTAGAGCAGTTCTTC. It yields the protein CASSHSPGLAGVEQFF.